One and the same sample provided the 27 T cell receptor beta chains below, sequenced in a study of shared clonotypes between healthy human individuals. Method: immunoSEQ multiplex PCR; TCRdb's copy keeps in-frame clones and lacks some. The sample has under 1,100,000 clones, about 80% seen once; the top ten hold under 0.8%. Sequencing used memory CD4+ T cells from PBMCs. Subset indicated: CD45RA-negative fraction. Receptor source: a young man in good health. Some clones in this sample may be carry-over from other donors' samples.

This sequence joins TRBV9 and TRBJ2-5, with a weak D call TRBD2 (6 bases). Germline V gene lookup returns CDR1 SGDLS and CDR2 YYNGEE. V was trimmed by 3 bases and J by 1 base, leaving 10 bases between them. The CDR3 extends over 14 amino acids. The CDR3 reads CASSGRVSQETQYF. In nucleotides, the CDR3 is TGTGCCAGCAGCGGGAGGGTCTCCCAAGAGACCCAGTACTTC.

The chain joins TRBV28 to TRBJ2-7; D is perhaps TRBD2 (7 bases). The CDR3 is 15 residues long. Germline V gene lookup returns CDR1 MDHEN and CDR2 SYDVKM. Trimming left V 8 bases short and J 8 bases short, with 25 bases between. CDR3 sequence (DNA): TGTGCCAGCTCCGTATTGGGGGGGGGCCTCGGCCAGCAGTACTTC. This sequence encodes CASSVLGGGLGQQYF.

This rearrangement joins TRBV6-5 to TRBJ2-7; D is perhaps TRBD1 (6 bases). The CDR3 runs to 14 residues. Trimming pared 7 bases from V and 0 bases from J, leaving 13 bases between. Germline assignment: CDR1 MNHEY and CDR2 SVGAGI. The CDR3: CASTRTAISYEQYF. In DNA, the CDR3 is TGTGCCAGCACCAGGACAGCCATCTCCTACGAGCAGTACTTC.

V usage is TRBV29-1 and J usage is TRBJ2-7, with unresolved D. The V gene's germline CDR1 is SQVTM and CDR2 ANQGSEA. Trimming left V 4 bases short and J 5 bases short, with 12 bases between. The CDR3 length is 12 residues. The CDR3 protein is CSVGNMGNEQYF. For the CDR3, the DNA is TGCAGCGTTGGCAATATGGGGAACGAGCAGTACTTC.

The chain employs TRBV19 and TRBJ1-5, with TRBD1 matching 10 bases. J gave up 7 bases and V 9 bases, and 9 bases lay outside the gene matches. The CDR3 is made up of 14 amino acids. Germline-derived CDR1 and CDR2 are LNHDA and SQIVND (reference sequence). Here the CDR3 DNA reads TGTGCCAGCTGCCGGGACAGGGGCGGGCAGCCCCAGCATTTT. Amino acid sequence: CASCRDRGGQPQHF. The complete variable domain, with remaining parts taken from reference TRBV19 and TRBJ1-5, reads DGGITQSPKYLFRKEGQNVTLSCEQNLNHDAMYWYRQDPGQGLRLIYYSQIVNDFQKGDIAEGYSVSREKKESFPLTVTSAQKNPTAFYLCASCRDRGGQPQHFGDGTRLSIL.

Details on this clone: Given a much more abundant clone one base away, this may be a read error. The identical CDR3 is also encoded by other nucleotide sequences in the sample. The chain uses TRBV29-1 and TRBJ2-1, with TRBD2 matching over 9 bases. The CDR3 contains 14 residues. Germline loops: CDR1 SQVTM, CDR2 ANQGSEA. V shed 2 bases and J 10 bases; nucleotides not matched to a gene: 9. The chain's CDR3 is CSVESAGGGNEQFF. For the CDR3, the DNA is TGCAGCGTTGAATCGGCGGGAGGGGGCAACGAGCAGTTCTTC.

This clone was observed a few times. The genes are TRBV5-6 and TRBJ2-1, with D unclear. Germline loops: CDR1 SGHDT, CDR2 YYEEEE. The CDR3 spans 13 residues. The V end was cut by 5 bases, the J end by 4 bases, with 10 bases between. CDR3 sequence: CASSRPMYNEQFF. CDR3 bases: TGTGCCAGCAGTAGACCTATGTACAATGAGCAGTTCTTC.

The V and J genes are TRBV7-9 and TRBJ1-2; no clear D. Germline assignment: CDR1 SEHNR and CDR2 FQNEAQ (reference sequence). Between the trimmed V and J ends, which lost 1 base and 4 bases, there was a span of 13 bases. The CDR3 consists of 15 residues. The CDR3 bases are TGTGCCAGCAGCTTAGGAAAAGGCAGAGGCTATGGCTACACCTTC. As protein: CASSLGKGRGYGYTF.

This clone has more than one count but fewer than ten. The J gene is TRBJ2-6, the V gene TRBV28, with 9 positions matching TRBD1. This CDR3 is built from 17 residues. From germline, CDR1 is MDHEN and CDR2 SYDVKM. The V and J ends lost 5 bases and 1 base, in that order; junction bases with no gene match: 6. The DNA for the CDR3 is TGTGCCAGCAGTACACAGGGGGCCTGGTCTGGGGCCAACGTCCTGACTTTC. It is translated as CASSTQGAWSGANVLTF.

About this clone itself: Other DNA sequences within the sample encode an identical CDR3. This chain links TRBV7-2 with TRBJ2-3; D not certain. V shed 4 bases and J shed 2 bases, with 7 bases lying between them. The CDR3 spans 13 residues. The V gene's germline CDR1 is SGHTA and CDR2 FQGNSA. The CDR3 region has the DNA TGTGCCAGCAGCTCGGAAGTCACAGATACGCAGTATTTT. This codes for CASSSEVTDTQYF.

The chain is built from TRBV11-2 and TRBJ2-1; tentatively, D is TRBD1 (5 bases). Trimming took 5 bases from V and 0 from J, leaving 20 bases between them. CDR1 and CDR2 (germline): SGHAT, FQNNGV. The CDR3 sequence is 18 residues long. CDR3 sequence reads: CASSQRQLRRGSYNEQFF. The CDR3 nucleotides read TGTGCCAGCAGCCAAAGACAGCTCCGGCGCGGCTCCTACAATGAGCAGTTCTTC.

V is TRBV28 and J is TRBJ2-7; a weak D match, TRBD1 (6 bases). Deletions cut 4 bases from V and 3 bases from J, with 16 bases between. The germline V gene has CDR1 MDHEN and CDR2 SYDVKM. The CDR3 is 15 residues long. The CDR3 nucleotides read TGTGCCAGCAGTTCCCCCAGGGGCGCCCTCTACGAGCAGTACTTC. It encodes CASSSPRGALYEQYF.

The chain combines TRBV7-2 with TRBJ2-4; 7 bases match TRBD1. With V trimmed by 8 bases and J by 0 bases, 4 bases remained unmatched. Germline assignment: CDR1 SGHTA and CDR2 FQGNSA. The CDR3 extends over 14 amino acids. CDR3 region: CASGTVLAKNIQYF. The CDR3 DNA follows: TGTGCCAGCGGGACAGTATTAGCCAAAAACATTCAGTACTTC.

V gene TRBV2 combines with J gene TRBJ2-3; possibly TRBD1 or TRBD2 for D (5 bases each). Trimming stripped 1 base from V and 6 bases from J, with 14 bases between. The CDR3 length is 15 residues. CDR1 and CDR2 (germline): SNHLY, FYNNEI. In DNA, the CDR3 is TGTGCCAGCAGTGAAGTGAGACCGGGGCCTGATACGCAGTATTTT. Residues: CASSEVRPGPDTQYF.

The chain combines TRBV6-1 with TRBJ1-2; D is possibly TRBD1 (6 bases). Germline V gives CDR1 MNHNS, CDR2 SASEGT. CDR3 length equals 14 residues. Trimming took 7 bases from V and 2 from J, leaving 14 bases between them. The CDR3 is CASNPDRTNYGYTF. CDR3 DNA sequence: TGTGCCAGCAACCCTGACAGGACAAACTATGGCTACACCTTC.

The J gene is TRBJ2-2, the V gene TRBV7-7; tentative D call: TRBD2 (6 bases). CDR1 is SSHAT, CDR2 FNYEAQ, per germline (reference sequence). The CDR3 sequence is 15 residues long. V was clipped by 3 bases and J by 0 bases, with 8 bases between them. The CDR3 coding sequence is TGTGCCAGCAGCTTTAGCGGAACGAACACCGGGGAGCTGTTTTTT. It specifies CASSFSGTNTGELFF.

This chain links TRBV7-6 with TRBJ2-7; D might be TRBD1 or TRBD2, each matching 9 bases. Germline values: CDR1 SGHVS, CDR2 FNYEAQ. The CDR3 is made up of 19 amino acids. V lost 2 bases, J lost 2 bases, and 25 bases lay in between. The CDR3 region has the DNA TGTGCCAGCAGCTTATGGGGACAGGGTGAATCTAGCGGGACCTACGAGCAGTACTTC. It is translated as CASSLWGQGESSGTYEQYF.

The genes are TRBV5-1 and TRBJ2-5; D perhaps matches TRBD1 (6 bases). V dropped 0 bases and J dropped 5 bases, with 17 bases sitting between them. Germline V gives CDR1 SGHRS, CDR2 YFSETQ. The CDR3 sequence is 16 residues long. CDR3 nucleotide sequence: TGCGCCAGCAGCTTGGCCATTAGCGAGAGGGGGGAGACCCAGTACTTC. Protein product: CASSLAISERGETQYF. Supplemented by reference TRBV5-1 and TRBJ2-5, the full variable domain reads KAGVTQTPRYLIKTRGQQVTLSCSPISGHRSVSWYQQTPGQGLQFLFEYFSETQRNKGNFPGRFSGRQFSNSRSEMNVSTLELGDSALYLCASSLAISERGETQYFGPGTRLLVL.

The CDR3 reads CSVESFSGANVLTF. The CDR3 DNA follows: TGCAGCGTTGAATCGTTCTCTGGGGCCAACGTCCTGACTTTC. V gene TRBV29-1 combines with J gene TRBJ2-6; D remains unclear. The germline CDR1 and CDR2 sequences are SQVTM and ANQGSEA. The V end lost 2 bases, the J end lost 0 bases, and 5 bases lay between the germline ends. CDR3 size: 14 residues.

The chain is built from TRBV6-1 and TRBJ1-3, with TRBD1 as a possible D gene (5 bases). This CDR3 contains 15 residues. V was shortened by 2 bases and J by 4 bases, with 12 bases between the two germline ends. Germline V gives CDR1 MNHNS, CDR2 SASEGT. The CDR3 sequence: CASSEYWWDGNTIYF. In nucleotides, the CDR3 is TGTGCCAGCAGTGAATACTGGTGGGACGGAAACACCATATATTTT.

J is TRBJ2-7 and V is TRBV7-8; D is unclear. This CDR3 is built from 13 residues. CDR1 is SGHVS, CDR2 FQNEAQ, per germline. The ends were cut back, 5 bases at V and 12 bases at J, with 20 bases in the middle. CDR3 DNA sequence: TGTGCCAGCAGCGCTAATTTGGGCAGCCTGCGGTACTTC. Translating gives CASSANLGSLRYF.

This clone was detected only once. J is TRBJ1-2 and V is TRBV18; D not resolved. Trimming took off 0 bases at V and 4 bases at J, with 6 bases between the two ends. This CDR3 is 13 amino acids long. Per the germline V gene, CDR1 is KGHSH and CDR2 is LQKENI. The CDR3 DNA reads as TGTGCCAGCTCACCACCAGGGATCTATGGCTACACCTTC. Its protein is CASSPPGIYGYTF.

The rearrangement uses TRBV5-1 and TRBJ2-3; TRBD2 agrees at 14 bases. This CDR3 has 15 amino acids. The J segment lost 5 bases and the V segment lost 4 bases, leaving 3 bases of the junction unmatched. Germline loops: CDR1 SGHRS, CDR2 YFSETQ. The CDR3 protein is CASSKGLAGEDTQYF. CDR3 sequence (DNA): TGCGCCAGCAGCAAGGGACTAGCGGGAGAAGATACGCAGTATTTT.

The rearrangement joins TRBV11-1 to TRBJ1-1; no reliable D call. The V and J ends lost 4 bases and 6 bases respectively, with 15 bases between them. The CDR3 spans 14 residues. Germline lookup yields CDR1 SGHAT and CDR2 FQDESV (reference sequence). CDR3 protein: CASSSQAFTPEAFF. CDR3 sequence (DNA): TGTGCCAGCAGCTCCCAAGCCTTTACTCCTGAAGCTTTCTTT.

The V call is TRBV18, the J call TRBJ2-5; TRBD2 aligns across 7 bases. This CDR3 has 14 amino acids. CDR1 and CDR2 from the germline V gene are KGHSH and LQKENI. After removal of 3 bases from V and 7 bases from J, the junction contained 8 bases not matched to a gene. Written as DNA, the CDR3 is TGTGCCAGCTCACCTGCGGGAGAACGGGGGACCCAGTACTTC. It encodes CASSPAGERGTQYF. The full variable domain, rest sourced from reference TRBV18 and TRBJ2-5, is NAGVMQNPRHLVRRRGQEARLRCSPMKGHSHVYWYRQLPEEGLKFMVYLQKENIIDESGMPKERFSAEFPKEGPSILRIQQVVRGDSAAYFCASSPAGERGTQYFGPGTRLLVL.

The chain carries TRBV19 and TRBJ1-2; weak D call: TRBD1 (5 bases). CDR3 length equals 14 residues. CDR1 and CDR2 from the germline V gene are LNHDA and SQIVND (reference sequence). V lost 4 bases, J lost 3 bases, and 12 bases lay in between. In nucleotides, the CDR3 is TGTGCCAGTAGTAGCCCCAGGACACACTATGGCTACACCTTC. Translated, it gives CASSSPRTHYGYTF. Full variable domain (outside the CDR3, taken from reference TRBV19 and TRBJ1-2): DGGITQSPKYLFRKEGQNVTLSCEQNLNHDAMYWYRQDPGQGLRLIYYSQIVNDFQKGDIAEGYSVSREKKESFPLTVTSAQKNPTAFYLCASSSPRTHYGYTFGSGTRLTVV.

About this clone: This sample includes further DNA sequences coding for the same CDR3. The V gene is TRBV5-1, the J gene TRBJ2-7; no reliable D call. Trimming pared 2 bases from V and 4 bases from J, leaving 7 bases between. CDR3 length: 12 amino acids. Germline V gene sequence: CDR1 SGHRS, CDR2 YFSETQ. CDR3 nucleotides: TGCGCCAGCAGCTTCCTCGGGTACGAGCAGTACTTC. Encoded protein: CASSFLGYEQYF. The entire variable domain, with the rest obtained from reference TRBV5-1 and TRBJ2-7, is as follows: KAGVTQTPRYLIKTRGQQVTLSCSPISGHRSVSWYQQTPGQGLQFLFEYFSETQRNKGNFPGRFSGRQFSNSRSEMNVSTLELGDSALYLCASSFLGYEQYFGPGTRLTVT.